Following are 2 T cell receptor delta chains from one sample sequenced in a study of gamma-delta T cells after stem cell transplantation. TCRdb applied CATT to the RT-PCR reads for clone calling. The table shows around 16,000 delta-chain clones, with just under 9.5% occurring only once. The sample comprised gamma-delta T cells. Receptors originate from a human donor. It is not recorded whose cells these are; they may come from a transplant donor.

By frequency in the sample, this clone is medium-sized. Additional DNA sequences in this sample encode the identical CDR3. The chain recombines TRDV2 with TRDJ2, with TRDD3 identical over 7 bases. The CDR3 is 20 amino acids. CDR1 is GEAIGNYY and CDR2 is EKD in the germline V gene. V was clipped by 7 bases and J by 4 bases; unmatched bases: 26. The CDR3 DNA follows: TGTGCCTGCGACTCCCATGGGCTGGGGGGCAAAAACCTTTCGACAGCACAACTCTTCTTT. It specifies CACDSHGLGGKNLSTAQLFF.

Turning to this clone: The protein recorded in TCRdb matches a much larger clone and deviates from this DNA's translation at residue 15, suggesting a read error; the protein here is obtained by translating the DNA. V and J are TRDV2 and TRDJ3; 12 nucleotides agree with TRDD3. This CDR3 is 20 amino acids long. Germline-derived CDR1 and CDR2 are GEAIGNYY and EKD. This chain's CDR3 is CACDTVLGDTPSWDARQMFF. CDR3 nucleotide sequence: TGTGCCTGTGATACCGTACTGGGGGATACACCTTCCTGGGACGCCCGACAGATGTTTTTC.